This is a list of T cell receptor beta chains from one sample in a study of blood T cells in healthy people across ages. TCRdb independently ran MiXCR on the 5' RACE reads; one entry per CDR3 protein. Of roughly 570,000 distinct CDR3 sequences in the sample, approximately 25% were seen once. Sequencing input: blood. The receptors originated from a woman in her sixties or seventies in good health. The CDR3 runs from the conserved cysteine through the conserved F or W. A D gene is named only where the DNA matches it firmly. Not all rows give a size; the values are once, few, many and, for expanded clones, a class.

clone size | J gene | D gene | V gene | CDR3 protein | CDR3 DNA
NA | TRBJ2-3 | TRBD2 | TRBV29-1 | CSVDGTSGKILTSTDTQYF | TGCAGCGTTGATGGGACTAGCGGGAAAATCTTAACTAGCACAGATACGCAGTATTTT
many | TRBJ2-1 | TRBD2 | TRBV29-1 | CSVRTRLAGGNEQFF | TGCAGCGTTCGGACGAGACTAGCGGGGGGCAATGAGCAGTTCTTC
few | TRBJ2-5 | NA | TRBV10-3 | CAITRDLGETQYF | TGTGCCATCACGCGGGACTTGGGAGAGACCCAGTACTTC
NA | TRBJ2-3 | NA | TRBV7-9 | CASSSPWGGTTDTQYF | TGTGCCAGCAGCTCGCCCTGGGGAGGCACCACAGATACGCAGTATTTT
few | TRBJ2-5 | NA | TRBV27 | CASSSTHFSVETQYF | TGTGCCAGCAGTTCGACGCACTTTAGCGTAGAGACCCAGTACTTC
NA | TRBJ2-5 | NA | TRBV7-3 | CASSLTSEETQYF | TGTGCCAGCAGCTTAACCAGTGAAGAGACCCAGTACTTC
many | TRBJ2-4 | TRBD2 | TRBV6-2/TRBV6-3 | CASKSGGGRNIQYF | TGTGCCAGCAAGTCTGGCGGGGGGCGAAACATTCAGTACTTC
many | TRBJ2-7 | NA | TRBV7-2 | CASSLVDEQYF | TGTGCCAGCAGTCTCGTTGACGAGCAGTACTTC
NA | TRBJ2-7 | TRBD2 | TRBV7-8 | CASSSGTSGASYEQYF | TGTGCCAGCAGCTCAGGGACTAGCGGGGCCTCCTACGAGCAGTACTTC
NA | TRBJ1-1 | NA | TRBV15 | CATSSGRRENTEAFF | TGTGCCACCAGCAGTGGCAGAAGGGAGAACACTGAAGCTTTCTTT
few | TRBJ2-1 | NA | TRBV7-2 | CASSLGPSHVYNEQFF | TGTGCCAGCAGCTTAGGTCCTAGCCATGTATACAATGAGCAGTTCTTC
NA | TRBJ1-1 | TRBD1 | TRBV12-3/TRBV12-4 | CASSLQAQGARRKAFF | TGTGCCAGCAGTCTGCAGGCCCAGGGGGCGAGGAGGAAAGCTTTCTTT
NA | TRBJ2-5 | NA | TRBV5-1 | CASSLVSGIETQYF | TGCGCCAGCAGCTTGGTTTCGGGTATTGAGACCCAGTACTTC
NA | TRBJ2-3 | TRBD2 | TRBV4-2 | CASSQVGGGATDTQYF | TGTGCCAGCAGCCAAGTAGGCGGGGGGGCCACAGATACGCAGTATTTT
NA | TRBJ1-5 | NA | TRBV2 | CATQKDYSNQPQHF | TGTGCCACCCAAAAGGATTATAGCAATCAGCCCCAGCATTTT
few | TRBJ2-5 | TRBD1 | TRBV2 | CASSAGQAQETQYF | TGTGCCAGCAGCGCCGGACAGGCACAAGAGACCCAGTACTTC
few | TRBJ1-2 | NA | TRBV5-1 | CASSLGGVFLSYGYTF | TGCGCCAGCAGCTTGGGGGGGGTATTCCTGTCTTATGGCTACACCTTC
NA | TRBJ2-5 | NA | TRBV7-2 | CASSLRAGGEETQYF | TGTGCCAGCAGCCTCAGGGCTGGCGGGGAGGAGACCCAGTACTTC
few | TRBJ2-5 | TRBD1 | TRBV6-1 | CASSRPGQGAGETQYF | TGTGCCAGCAGTAGACCGGGACAGGGGGCTGGAGAGACCCAGTACTTC
few | TRBJ2-1 | TRBD2 | TRBV5-1 | CASSRAGLVGNEQFF | TGCGCCAGCAGTCGAGCGGGGCTAGTAGGGAATGAGCAGTTCTTC
few | TRBJ2-5 | TRBD1 | TRBV18 | CASSPGTVRETQYF | TGTGCCAGCTCACCCGGGACAGTACGAGAGACCCAGTACTTC
few | TRBJ1-3 | NA | TRBV7-8 | CASSLNVAVSGNTIYF | TGTGCCAGCAGCTTAAATGTCGCCGTCTCTGGAAACACCATATATTTT
NA | TRBJ2-1 | TRBD2 | TRBV10-3 | CAIMGSGGNEQFF | TGTGCCATCATGGGTAGCGGGGGCAATGAGCAGTTCTTC
NA | TRBJ2-5 | NA | TRBV20-1 | CSATNPDRTPQETQYF | TGCAGTGCTACTAACCCGGACAGAACACCCCAAGAGACCCAGTACTTC
few | TRBJ2-1 | TRBD1 | TRBV9 | CATTQGTGEYNEQFF | TGTGCCACTACGCAAGGGACAGGGGAGTACAATGAGCAGTTCTTC
NA | TRBJ1-2 | TRBD1 | TRBV11-3 | CASSLFPGTGFSYGYTF | TGTGCCAGCAGCCTTTTTCCCGGGACAGGGTTTTCCTATGGCTACACCTTC
NA | TRBJ2-7 | TRBD2 | TRBV20-1 | CSASSLAAYEQYF | TGCAGTGCTAGCTCTCTAGCGGCATACGAGCAGTACTTC
many | TRBJ2-1 | TRBD1 | TRBV7-7 | CASSLGQGANNEQFF | TGTGCTAGCAGCCTCGGACAGGGGGCTAACAATGAGCAGTTCTTC
many | TRBJ2-1 | NA | TRBV2 | CASSAADSYNEQFF | TGTGCCAGCAGTGCTGCGGACTCCTACAATGAGCAGTTCTTC
few | TRBJ2-4 | NA | TRBV20-1 | CSARDPSSTSRGAQNIQYF | TGCAGTGCTAGAGATCCTTCTTCGACTAGCAGGGGGGCCCAAAACATTCAGTACTTC
few | TRBJ1-2 | NA | TRBV9 | CASSAGFNYGYTF | TGTGCCAGCAGCGCAGGGTTCAACTATGGCTACACCTTC
NA | TRBJ1-4 | NA | TRBV5-1 | CASSLGPVNEKLFF | TGCGCCAGCAGCTTAGGACCGGTTAATGAAAAACTGTTTTTT
NA | TRBJ2-2 | NA | TRBV5-1 | CASRKEGAGTGELFF | TGCGCCAGCAGAAAAGAAGGGGCAGGCACCGGGGAGCTGTTTTTT
few | TRBJ1-3 | TRBD1 | TRBV30 | CAWSAGQGGHTIYF | TGTGCCTGGAGTGCGGGGCAGGGGGGCCACACCATATATTTT
few | TRBJ1-2 | NA | TRBV27 | CASSADDRYYGYTF | TGTGCCAGCAGTGCCGACGACAGATATTATGGCTACACCTTC
few | TRBJ2-2 | NA | TRBV4-2 | CASSQDLVWQGSGELFF | TGTGCCAGCAGCCAAGATCTTGTGTGGCAGGGAAGCGGGGAGCTGTTTTTT
NA | TRBJ1-1 | NA | TRBV12-3/TRBV12-4 | CASSLRGGLTEAFF | TGTGCCAGCAGTTTGAGGGGAGGGTTGACTGAAGCTTTCTTT
few | TRBJ1-1 | NA | TRBV6-2/TRBV6-3 | CASSHRGEAFF | TGTGCCAGCAGTCACAGAGGGGAAGCTTTCTTT
few | TRBJ2-5 | TRBD1 | TRBV6-2/TRBV6-3 | CASSPLTGGRETQYF | TGTGCCAGCAGTCCCCTTACAGGGGGCAGAGAGACCCAGTACTTC
NA | TRBJ2-1 | TRBD2 | TRBV30 | CAAQRAGGPYNEQFF | TGTGCCGCCCAACGAGCGGGGGGGCCTTACAATGAGCAGTTCTTC
NA | TRBJ1-2 | TRBD1 | TRBV6-5 | CASSFRSGQSGGYTF | TGTGCCAGCAGTTTCCGGTCGGGACAGTCAGGGGGCTACACCTTC
NA | TRBJ1-2 | NA | TRBV25-1 | CASTADYGYTF | TGTGCTTCGACGGCGGACTATGGCTACACCTTC
few | TRBJ2-1 | NA | TRBV5-1 | CASSSDIAIANEQFF | TGCGCCAGCAGCTCCGACATCGCAATAGCCAATGAGCAGTTCTTC
NA | TRBJ2-5 | NA | TRBV20-1 | CSASQTTQETQYF | TGCAGTGCTAGTCAGACGACTCAAGAGACCCAGTACTTC
NA | TRBJ2-7 | TRBD2 | TRBV7-2 | CASSLVTSGRGTYEQYF | TGTGCCAGCAGCTTAGTGACTAGCGGGAGGGGGACCTACGAGCAGTACTTC
once | TRBJ2-7 | TRBD2 | TRBV5-1 | CASTAGGDYEQYF | TGCGCCAGTACAGCGGGAGGCGACTACGAGCAGTACTTC
few | TRBJ1-1 | NA | TRBV4-2 | CASSTDRNTEAFF | TGTGCCAGCAGTACAGACCGGAACACTGAAGCTTTCTTT
few | TRBJ2-5 | TRBD2 | TRBV9 | CASSVDGTSGGQETQYF | TGTGCCAGCAGCGTAGATGGTACTAGCGGGGGCCAAGAGACCCAGTACTTC
NA | TRBJ2-1 | NA | TRBV4-1 | CASSHWAGGDEQFF | TGCGCCAGCAGCCACTGGGCAGGAGGGGATGAGCAGTTCTTC
NA | TRBJ2-3 | NA | TRBV7-2 | CASSSGPPIAQYF | TGTGCCAGCAGCTCCGGGCCGCCAATAGCGCAGTATTTT
NA | TRBJ2-5 | TRBD1 | TRBV20-1 | CSARRGTGDQETQYF | TGCAGTGCTAGAAGGGGGACAGGGGATCAAGAGACCCAGTACTTC
NA | TRBJ2-7 | TRBD1 | TRBV20-1 | CSALGDRGRQQYF | TGCAGTGCTTTGGGGGACAGGGGGCGTCAGCAGTACTTC
NA | TRBJ2-2 | TRBD1 | TRBV6-2/TRBV6-3 | CASSTGGIGTGELFF | TGTGCCAGCAGTACAGGGGGCATTGGCACCGGGGAGCTGTTTTTT
NA | TRBJ1-2 | TRBD1 | TRBV19 | CASSITRQGRSGYTF | TGTGCCAGTAGTATAACGAGACAGGGTCGATCAGGCTACACCTTC
NA | TRBJ1-6 | NA | TRBV7-2 | CASSLVGAPNSPLHF | TGTGCCAGCAGCTTAGTAGGGGCACCGAATTCACCCCTCCACTTT
few | TRBJ1-4 | TRBD1 | TRBV4-1 | CASTTGQGRLEKLFF | TGCGCCAGCACCACGGGACAGGGACGCCTTGAAAAACTGTTTTTT
NA | TRBJ2-2 | TRBD2 | TRBV7-3 | CASSLFRGLAGVPNTGELFF | TGTGCCAGCAGTTTATTTCGGGGACTAGCGGGGGTCCCGAACACCGGGGAGCTGTTTTTT
NA | TRBJ2-7 | NA | TRBV3-1 | CASSQNERYEQYF | TGTGCCAGCAGCCAAAATGAGAGGTACGAGCAGTACTTC
few | TRBJ2-7 | TRBD1 | TRBV6-2/TRBV6-3 | CASRPGTGGSLYEQYF | TGTGCCAGCAGGCCCGGGACAGGTGGAAGTCTCTACGAGCAGTACTTC